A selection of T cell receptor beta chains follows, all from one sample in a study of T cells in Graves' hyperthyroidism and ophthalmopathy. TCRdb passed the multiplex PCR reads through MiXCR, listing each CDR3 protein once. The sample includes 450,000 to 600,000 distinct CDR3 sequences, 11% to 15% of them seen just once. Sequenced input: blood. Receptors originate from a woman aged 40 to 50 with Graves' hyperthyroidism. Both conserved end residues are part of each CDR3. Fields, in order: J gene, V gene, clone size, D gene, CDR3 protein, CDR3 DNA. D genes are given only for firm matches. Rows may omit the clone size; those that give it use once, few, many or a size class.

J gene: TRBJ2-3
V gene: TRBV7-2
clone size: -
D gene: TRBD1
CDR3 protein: CASSRDRGLDTQYF
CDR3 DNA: TGTGCCAGCAGCCGGGACAGGGGTTTGGATACGCAGTATTTT

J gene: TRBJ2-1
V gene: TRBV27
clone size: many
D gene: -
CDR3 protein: CASSFIQDYNEQFF
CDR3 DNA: TGTGCCAGCAGTTTCATCCAAGATTACAATGAGCAGTTCTTC

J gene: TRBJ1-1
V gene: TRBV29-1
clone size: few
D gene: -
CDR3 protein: CSVVETEAFF
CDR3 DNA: TGCAGCGTTGTTGAGACTGAAGCTTTCTTT

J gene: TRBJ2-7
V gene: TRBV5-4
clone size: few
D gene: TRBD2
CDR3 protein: CASSWTSGAYEQYF
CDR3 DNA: TGTGCCAGCAGCTGGACTAGCGGAGCCTACGAGCAGTACTTC

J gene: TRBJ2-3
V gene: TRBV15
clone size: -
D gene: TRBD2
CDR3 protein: CATSMTSGNADTQYF
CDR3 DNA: TGTGCCACCAGCATGACTAGCGGCAATGCGGATACGCAGTATTTT

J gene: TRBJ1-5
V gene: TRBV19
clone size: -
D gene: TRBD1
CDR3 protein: CASRGQGIRTSNQPQHF
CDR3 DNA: TGTGCCAGTAGAGGACAGGGGATAAGGACTAGCAATCAGCCCCAGCATTTT

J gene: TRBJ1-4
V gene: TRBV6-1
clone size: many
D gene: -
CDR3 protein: CASSDEGLGEKLFF
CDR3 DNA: TGTGCCAGCAGTGACGAGGGTCTAGGGGAAAAACTGTTTTTT

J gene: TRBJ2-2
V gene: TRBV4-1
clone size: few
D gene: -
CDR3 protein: CASSQTHGRAYTGELFF
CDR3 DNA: TGCGCCAGCAGCCAGACCCACGGGCGGGCCTACACCGGGGAGCTGTTTTTT

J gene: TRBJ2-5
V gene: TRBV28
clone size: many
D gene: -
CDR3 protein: CASSSQGFYKETQYF
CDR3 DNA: TGTGCCAGCAGTTCCCAGGGCTTCTACAAAGAGACCCAGTACTTC

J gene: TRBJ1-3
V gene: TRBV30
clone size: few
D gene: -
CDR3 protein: CAWSGLGISSGDTIYF
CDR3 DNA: TGTGCCTGGAGTGGCCTTGGGATATCCTCTGGAGACACCATATATTTT

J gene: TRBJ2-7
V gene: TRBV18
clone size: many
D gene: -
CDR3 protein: CASSPPDVYEQYF
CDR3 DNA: TGTGCCAGCTCACCACCGGACGTCTACGAGCAGTACTTC

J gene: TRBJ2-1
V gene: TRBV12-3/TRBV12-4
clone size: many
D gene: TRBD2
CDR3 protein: CASRELAGGPNEQFF
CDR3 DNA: TGTGCCAGCAGGGAGCTAGCGGGAGGGCCGAATGAGCAGTTCTTC

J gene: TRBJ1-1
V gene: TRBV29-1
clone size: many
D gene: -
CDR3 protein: CSVEEGRTEAFF
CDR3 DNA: TGCAGCGTTGAAGAGGGTAGGACTGAAGCTTTCTTT

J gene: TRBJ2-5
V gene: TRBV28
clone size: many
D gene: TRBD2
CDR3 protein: CTSSSGGGLAEPSYQETQYF
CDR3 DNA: TGTACCAGCAGCTCAGGAGGGGGACTAGCGGAGCCCTCGTACCAAGAGACCCAGTACTTC

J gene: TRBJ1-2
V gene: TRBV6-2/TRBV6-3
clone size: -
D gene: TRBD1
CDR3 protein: CASSHRTGNGYTF
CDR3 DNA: TGTGCCAGCAGCCACCGGACAGGGAATGGCTACACCTTC

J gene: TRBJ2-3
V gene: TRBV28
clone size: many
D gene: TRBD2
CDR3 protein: CASSLAGLSSTDTQYF
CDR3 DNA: TGTGCCAGCAGCTTAGCGGGTCTTTCTAGCACAGATACGCAGTATTTT

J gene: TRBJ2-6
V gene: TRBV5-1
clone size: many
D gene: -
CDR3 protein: CASSPQGLGANVLTF
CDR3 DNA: TGCGCCAGCAGCCCCCAGGGGCTCGGGGCCAACGTCCTGACTTTC

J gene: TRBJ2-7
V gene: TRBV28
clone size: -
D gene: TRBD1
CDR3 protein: CASRSGTGDSYEQYF
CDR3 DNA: TGTGCCAGCAGATCCGGGACAGGTGACTCCTACGAGCAGTACTTC

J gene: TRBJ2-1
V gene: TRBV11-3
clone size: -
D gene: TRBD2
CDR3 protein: CASSLEGTSAEGDEQFF
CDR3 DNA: TGTGCCAGCAGCTTAGAAGGGACTAGCGCCGAAGGGGATGAGCAGTTCTTC

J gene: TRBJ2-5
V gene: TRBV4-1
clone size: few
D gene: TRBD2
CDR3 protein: CASSQDPTSGGYQETQYF
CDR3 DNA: TGCGCCAGCAGCCAAGACCCTACTAGCGGAGGGTACCAAGAGACCCAGTACTTC

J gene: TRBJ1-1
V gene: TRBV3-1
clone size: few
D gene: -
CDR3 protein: CASSQQATYTEAFF
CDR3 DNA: TGTGCCAGCAGCCAGCAGGCTACTTACACTGAAGCTTTCTTT

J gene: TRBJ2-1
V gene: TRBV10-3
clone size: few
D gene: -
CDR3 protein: CAISDRGNNEQFF
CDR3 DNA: TGTGCCATCAGTGACCGAGGAAACAATGAGCAGTTCTTC

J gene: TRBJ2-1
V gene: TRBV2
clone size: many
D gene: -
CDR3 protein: CASSRTRTEQFF
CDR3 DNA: TGTGCCAGCAGCCGGACCCGGACTGAGCAGTTCTTC

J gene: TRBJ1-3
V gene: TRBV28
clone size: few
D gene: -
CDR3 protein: CASGVRGNTIYF
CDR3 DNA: TGTGCCAGCGGGGTTCGTGGAAACACCATATATTTT

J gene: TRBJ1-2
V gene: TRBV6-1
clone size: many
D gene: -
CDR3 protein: CASSELLTGGVLYGYTF
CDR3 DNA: TGTGCCAGCAGTGAACTATTGACTGGGGGAGTACTATATGGCTACACCTTC

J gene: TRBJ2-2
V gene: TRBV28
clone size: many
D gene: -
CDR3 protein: CASRLGAGELFF
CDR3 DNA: TGTGCCAGCAGGTTAGGAGCCGGGGAGCTGTTTTTT

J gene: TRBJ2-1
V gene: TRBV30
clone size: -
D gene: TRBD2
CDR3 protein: CAWSALRTSGRSVYNEQFF
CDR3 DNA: TGTGCCTGGAGCGCACTCAGGACTAGCGGCCGCTCCGTCTACAATGAGCAGTTCTTC

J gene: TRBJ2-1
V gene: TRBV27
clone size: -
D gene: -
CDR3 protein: CAGSLRGYNEQFF
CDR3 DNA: TGTGCCGGCAGCTTAAGGGGTTACAATGAGCAGTTCTTC

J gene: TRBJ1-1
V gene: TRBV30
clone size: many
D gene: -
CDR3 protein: CAWNRDANTEAFF
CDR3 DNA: TGTGCCTGGAACAGGGACGCGAACACTGAAGCTTTCTTT

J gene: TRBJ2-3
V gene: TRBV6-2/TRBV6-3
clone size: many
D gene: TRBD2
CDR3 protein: CASSYGLAGADTQYF
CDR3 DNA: TGTGCCAGCAGTTATGGACTAGCGGGAGCGGATACGCAGTATTTT

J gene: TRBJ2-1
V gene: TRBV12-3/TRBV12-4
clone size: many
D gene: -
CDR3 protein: CASSLRRSSYNEQFF
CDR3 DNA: TGTGCCAGCAGTTTGAGGCGGAGCTCCTACAATGAGCAGTTCTTC

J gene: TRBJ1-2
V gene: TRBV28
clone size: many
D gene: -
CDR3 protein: CASNRQMSGYTF
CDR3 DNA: TGTGCCAGCAATCGACAGATGAGTGGCTACACCTTC

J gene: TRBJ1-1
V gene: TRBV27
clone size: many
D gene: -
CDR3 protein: CASRGSSRGTEAFF
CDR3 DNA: TGTGCCAGCAGGGGATCCTCACGGGGCACTGAAGCTTTCTTT

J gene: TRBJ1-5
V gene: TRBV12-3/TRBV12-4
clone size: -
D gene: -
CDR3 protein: CASSLGGRGQHF
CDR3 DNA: TGTGCCAGCAGTTTAGGCGGGCGGGGGCAGCATTTT

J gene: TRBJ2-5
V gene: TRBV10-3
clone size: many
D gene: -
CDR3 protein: CAISESSGQVPLTQYF
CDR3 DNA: TGTGCCATCAGTGAGTCCTCAGGGCAGGTCCCACTGACCCAGTACTTC

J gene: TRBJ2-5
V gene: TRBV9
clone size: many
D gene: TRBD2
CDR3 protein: CASSPFFPGEASGQETQYF
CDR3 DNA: TGTGCCAGCAGCCCCTTTTTTCCGGGTGAGGCTAGCGGACAAGAGACCCAGTACTTC

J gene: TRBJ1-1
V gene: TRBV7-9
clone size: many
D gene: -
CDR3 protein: CASSWDGPRAFF
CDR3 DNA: TGTGCCAGCAGCTGGGATGGCCCTAGGGCTTTCTTT

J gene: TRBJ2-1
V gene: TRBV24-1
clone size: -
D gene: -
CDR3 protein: CATSDLATARYNEQFF
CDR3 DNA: TGTGCCACCAGTGATCTCGCGACAGCCAGGTACAATGAGCAGTTCTTC

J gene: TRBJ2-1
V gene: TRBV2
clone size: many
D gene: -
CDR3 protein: CASSEGARLANNEQFF
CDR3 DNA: TGTGCCAGCAGCGAGGGGGCCAGGCTAGCGAACAATGAGCAGTTCTTC

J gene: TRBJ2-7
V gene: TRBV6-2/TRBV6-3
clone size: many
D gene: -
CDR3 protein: CASSYDFSSLYYEQYF
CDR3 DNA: TGTGCCAGCAGTTACGATTTTAGTAGCCTTTACTACGAGCAGTACTTC